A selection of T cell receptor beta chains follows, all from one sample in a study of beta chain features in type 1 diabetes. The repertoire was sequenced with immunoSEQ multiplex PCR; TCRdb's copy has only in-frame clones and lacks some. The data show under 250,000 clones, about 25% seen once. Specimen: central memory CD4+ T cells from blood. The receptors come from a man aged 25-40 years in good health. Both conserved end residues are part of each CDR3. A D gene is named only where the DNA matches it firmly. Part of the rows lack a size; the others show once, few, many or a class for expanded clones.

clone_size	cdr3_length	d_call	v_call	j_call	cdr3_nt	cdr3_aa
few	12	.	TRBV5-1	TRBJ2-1	TGCGCCAGCAGCGAAAGGGGGAATGAGCAGTTCTTC	CASSERGNEQFF
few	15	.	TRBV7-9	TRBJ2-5	TGTGCCAGCAGCCTCCAGGGGGGGACCCAAGAGACCCAGTACTTC	CASSLQGGTQETQYF
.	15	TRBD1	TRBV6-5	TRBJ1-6	TGTGCCAGCAGTTATGCCGGGACAGTCTCCTCACCCCTCCACTTT	CASSYAGTVSSPLHF
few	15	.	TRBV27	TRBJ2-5	TGTGCCAGCAGTTTAGGGGCAGGGAGAAGCGAGACCCAGTACTTC	CASSLGAGRSETQYF
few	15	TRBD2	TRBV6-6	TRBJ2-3	TGTGCCAGCAGCGTTACGGGCGGGGGGATAGGTACGCAGTATTTT	CASSVTGGGIGTQYF
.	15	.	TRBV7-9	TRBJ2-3	TGTGCCAGCAGCCCGGGAGCGTCCCGCACAGATACGCAGTATTTT	CASSPGASRTDTQYF
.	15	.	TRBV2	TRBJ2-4	TGTGCCAGCAGTGAAGCGCGGCCTAGCTTAAACATTCAGTACTTC	CASSEARPSLNIQYF
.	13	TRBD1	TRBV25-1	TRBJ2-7	TGTGCCAGCAGTGCGGACAGGGGCTACGAGCAGTACTTC	CASSADRGYEQYF
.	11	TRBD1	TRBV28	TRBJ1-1	TGTGCCAGCCTCGGACAGGTTGAAGCTTTCTTT	CASLGQVEAFF
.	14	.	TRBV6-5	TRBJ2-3	TGTGCCAGCAGTCAGACAGGTCTGACAGATACGCAGTATTTT	CASSQTGLTDTQYF
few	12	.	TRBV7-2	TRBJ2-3	TGTGCCAGCAGCTCATACACAGATACGCAGTATTTT	CASSSYTDTQYF
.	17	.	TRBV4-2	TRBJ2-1	TGTGCCAGCAGCCAAGATCCCCCCAGTGGTCATAGGAATGAGCAGTTCTTC	CASSQDPPSGHRNEQFF
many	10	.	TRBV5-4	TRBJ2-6	TGTGCCACAGACGACAACGTCCTGACTTTC	CATDDNVLTF
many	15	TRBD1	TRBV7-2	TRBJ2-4	TGTGCCAGCAGCGCTAAACAGGGGACGACGAACATTCAGTACTTC	CASSAKQGTTNIQYF
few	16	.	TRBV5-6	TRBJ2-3	TGTGCCAGCAGCTTCGAAAGGGGGGGCAACACAGATACGCAGTATTTT	CASSFERGGNTDTQYF